This paragraph reports one T cell receptor beta chain. This record belongs to a study of blood T cell repertoires in COVID-19. Some clones are missing from TCRdb's copy, which holds only in-frame ones; the method was immunoSEQ multiplex PCR. This repertoire shows 100,000 to 110,000 clones, more than 65% found once; its top ten account for roughly an eighth. V lost 2 bases, J lost 5 bases, and 6 bases lay in between. CDR1 is MNHEY, CDR2 SVGAGI, per germline. The CDR3 runs 12 residues. The specimen was peripheral blood. This clonotype was sampled from a woman aged 70-85 years with acute or convalescent COVID-19. The gene calls are TRBV6-5 and TRBJ1-2; D perhaps matches TRBD1 (6 bases). This CDR3 is CASSYTGYGYTF. The CDR3 DNA follows: TGTGCCAGCAGTTACACAGGGTATGGCTACACCTTC.